This is a list of T cell receptor beta chains from one sample in a study of tumour-infiltrating T cells in Burkitt lymphoma. The method was immunoSEQ multiplex PCR; TCRdb's version includes in-frame clones alone and lacks a portion of them. Of more than 1,500 clones listed, roughly 18% were seen once; the top ten hold approximately 9%. The sample consisted of tumor tissue. The receptors were sampled from a human donor with diffuse large B-cell lymphoma. Both conserved end residues are part of each CDR3. Each record gives: clone size, D gene, J gene, V gene, CDR3 protein, CDR3 DNA. The D gene is left open where the match is weak. Clone size, where shown, is once, few, many, or a class for clones that have expanded.

>NA|NA|TRBJ1-1|TRBV4-3
CASSQDDRNTEAFF
TGCGCCAGCAGCCAAGACGATAGAAACACTGAAGCTTTCTTT
>few|NA|TRBJ2-7|TRBV4-1
CASSQGGNSYEQYF
TGCGCCAGCAGCCAAGGCGGGAATTCCTACGAGCAGTACTTC
>once|NA|TRBJ1-5|TRBV4-1
CASSLDSYSNQPQHF
TGCGCCAGCAGTCTGGACAGTTATAGCAATCAGCCCCAGCATTTT
>NA|NA|TRBJ2-1|TRBV12-5
CASQIGTPYNEQFF
TGTGCTAGTCAAATTGGGACACCTTACAATGAGCAGTTCTTC
>NA|NA|TRBJ1-1|TRBV18
CASSPQTGMNTEAFF
TGTGCCAGCTCACCACAGACAGGAATGAACACTGAAGCTTTCTTT
>NA|NA|TRBJ1-2|TRBV6-5
CASSYTGANYGYTF
TGTGCCAGCAGTTACACGGGAGCTAACTATGGCTACACCTTC
>few|NA|TRBJ2-3|TRBV6-1
CASTPTGGDTQYF
TGTGCCAGCACCCCGACCGGAGGCGATACGCAGTATTTT
>NA|TRBD1|TRBJ2-2|TRBV27
CASSLQPTGNGELFF
TGTGCCAGCAGTCTGCAACCGACAGGGAACGGGGAGCTGTTTTTT
>NA|TRBD2|TRBJ2-3|TRBV7-2
CASSLGHGGGTDTQYF
TGTGCCAGCAGCTTAGGTCATGGGGGGGGCACAGATACGCAGTATTTT
>NA|NA|TRBJ2-5|TRBV10-3
CAISRDFQETQYF
TGTGCCATCAGTAGGGACTTCCAAGAGACCCAGTACTTC
>NA|NA|TRBJ1-1|TRBV19
CASSIRENTEAFF
TGTGCCAGTAGTATAAGAGAGAACACTGAAGCTTTCTTT
>few|TRBD1|TRBJ2-7|TRBV19
CASRRGQGEAYEQYF
TGTGCCAGTAGGCGGGGACAGGGGGAAGCCTACGAGCAGTACTTC
>NA|NA|TRBJ2-5|TRBV9
CASSVGGEQETQYF
TGTGCCAGCAGCGTAGGGGGCGAGCAAGAGACCCAGTACTTC
>NA|TRBD2|TRBJ2-5|TRBV14
CASSQSGTSSQYF
TGTGCCAGCAGCCAATCCGGGACTAGCTCGCAGTACTTC
>NA|NA|TRBJ2-3|TRBV9
CASSDGVAGLDTQYF
TGTGCCAGCAGCGACGGGGTGGCAGGGCTGGATACGCAGTATTTT
>few|NA|TRBJ1-1|TRBV6-1
CASSERVIQAEAFF
TGTGCCAGCAGTGAAAGGGTAATTCAGGCTGAAGCTTTCTTT
>NA|NA|TRBJ2-1|TRBV7-9
CASTTQDPYNEQFF
TGTGCCAGCACCACCCAGGATCCCTACAATGAGCAGTTCTTC